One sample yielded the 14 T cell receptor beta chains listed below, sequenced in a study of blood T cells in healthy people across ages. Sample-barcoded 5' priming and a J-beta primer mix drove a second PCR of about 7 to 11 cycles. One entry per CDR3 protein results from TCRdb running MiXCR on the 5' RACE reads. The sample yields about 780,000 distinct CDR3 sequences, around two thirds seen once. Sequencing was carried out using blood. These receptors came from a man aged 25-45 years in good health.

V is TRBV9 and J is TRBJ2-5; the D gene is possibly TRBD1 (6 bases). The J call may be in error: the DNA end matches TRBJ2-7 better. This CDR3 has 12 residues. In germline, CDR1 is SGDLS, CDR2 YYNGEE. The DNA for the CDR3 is TGTGCCAGCAGTCGTACAGGGACCGAGCAGTACTTC. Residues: CASSRTGTEQYF.

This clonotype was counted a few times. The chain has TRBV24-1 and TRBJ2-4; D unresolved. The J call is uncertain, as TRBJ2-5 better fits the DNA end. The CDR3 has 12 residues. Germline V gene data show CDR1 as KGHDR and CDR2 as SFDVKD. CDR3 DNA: TGTGCCACCAGTGACACAACCACGACCCAGTACTTC. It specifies CATSDTTTTQYF.

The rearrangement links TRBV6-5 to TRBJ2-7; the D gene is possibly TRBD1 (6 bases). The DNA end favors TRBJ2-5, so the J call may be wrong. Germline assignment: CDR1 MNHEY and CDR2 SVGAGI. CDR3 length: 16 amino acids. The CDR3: CASSYRQGGDVETQYF. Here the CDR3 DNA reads TGTGCCAGCAGTTACCGACAAGGGGGAGATGTAGAGACCCAGTACTTC.

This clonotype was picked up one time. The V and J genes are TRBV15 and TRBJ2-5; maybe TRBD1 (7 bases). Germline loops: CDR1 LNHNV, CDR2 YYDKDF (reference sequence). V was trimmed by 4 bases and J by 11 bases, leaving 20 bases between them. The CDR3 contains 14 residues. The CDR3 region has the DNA TGTGCCACCAGCACATTGGAGGGGGCGAGGGAGCAGTACTTC. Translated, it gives CATSTLEGAREQYF. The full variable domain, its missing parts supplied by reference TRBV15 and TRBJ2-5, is DAMVIQNPRYQVTQFGKPVTLSCSQTLNHNVMYWYQQKSSQAPKLLFHYYDKDFNNEADTPDNFQSRRPNTSFCFLDIRSPGLGDTAMYLCATSTLEGAREQYFGPGTRLLVL.

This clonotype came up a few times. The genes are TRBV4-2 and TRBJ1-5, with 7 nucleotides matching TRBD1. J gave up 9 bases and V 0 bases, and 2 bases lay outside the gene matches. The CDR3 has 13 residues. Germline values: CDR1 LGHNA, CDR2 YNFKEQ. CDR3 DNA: TGTGCCAGCAGCCAAGATTGGACAGGGCCCCAGCATTTT. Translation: CASSQDWTGPQHF.

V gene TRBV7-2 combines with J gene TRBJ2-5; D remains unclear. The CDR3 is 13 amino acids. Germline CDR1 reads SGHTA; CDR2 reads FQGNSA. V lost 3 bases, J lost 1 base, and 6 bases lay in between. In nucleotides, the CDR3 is TGTGCCAGCAGCTTTTCGATCCAAGAGACCCAGTACTTC. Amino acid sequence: CASSFSIQETQYF.

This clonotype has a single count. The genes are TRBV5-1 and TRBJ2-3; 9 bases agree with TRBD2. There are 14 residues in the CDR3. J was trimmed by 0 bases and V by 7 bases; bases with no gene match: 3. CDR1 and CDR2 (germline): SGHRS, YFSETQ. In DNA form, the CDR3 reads TGCGCCAGCCTAGCGGGGCCCAGCACAGATACGCAGTATTTT. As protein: CASLAGPSTDTQYF.

The CDR3 is CASSRRADNRNEQYF. The CDR3 DNA sequence: TGCGCCAGCAGCCGTAGGGCCGATAATCGAAACGAGCAGTACTTC. The chain links TRBV4-1 to TRBJ2-5; D gene ambiguous. The end of the DNA is better explained by TRBJ2-7, so the J call may be wrong. CDR1 and CDR2 from the germline V gene are MGHRA and YSYEKL. The CDR3 is made up of 15 amino acids.

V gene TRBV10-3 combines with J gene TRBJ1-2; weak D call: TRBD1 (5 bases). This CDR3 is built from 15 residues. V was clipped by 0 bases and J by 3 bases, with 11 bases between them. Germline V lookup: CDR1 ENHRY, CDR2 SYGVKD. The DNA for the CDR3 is TGTGCCATCAGTGAGTCCCGGGGGACGGACTATGGCTACACCTTC. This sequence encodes CAISESRGTDYGYTF.

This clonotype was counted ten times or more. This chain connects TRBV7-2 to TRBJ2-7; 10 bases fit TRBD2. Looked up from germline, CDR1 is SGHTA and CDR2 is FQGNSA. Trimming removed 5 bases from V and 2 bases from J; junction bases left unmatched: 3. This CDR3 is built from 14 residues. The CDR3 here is CASSGSGGPYEQYF. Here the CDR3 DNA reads TGTGCCAGCAGCGGTAGCGGGGGGCCCTACGAGCAGTACTTC.

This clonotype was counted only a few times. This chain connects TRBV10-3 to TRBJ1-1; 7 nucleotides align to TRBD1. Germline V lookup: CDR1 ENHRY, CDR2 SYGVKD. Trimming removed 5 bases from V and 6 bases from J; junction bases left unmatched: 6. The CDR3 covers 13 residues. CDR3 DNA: TGTGCCATCAGTCGACAGGGCCCGGCTGAAGCTTTCTTT. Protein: CAISRQGPAEAFF.

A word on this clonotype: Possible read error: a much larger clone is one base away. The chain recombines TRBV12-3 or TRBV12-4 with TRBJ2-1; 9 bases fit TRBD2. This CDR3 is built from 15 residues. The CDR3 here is CAGSRSGGRYNEQFF. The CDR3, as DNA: TGTGCCGGCAGCCGGAGCGGGGGGCGCTACAATGAGCAGTTCTTC.

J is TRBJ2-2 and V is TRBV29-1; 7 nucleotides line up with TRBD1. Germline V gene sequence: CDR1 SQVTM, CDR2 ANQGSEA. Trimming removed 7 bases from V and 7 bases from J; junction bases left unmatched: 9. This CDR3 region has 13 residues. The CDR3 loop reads CSAHRGTVGELFF. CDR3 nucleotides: TGCAGCGCCCACAGGGGAACGGTCGGGGAGCTGTTTTTT.

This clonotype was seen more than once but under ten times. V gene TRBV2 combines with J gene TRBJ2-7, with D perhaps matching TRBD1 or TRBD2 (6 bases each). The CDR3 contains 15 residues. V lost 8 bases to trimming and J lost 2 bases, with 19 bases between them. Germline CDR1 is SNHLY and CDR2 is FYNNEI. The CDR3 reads CASWGATATAYEQYF. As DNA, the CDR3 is TGTGCCAGCTGGGGGGCGACAGCGACAGCCTACGAGCAGTACTTC.